The rows below give T cell receptor beta chains drawn from one sample of a study of T cells in Graves' hyperthyroidism and ophthalmopathy. TCRdb processed the multiplex PCR reads anew with MiXCR; each CDR3 protein has one entry. The sample shows roughly 400,000 distinct CDR3 sequences, more than 13% of them seen only once. Sequences were obtained from blood. These receptors came from a man aged 45 to 65 with Graves' ophthalmopathy. Both conserved end residues are part of each CDR3. D genes are given only for firm matches. For some rows the clone size is stated as once, few or many, or as a class when expanded; others skip it.

. TRBD2 TRBJ2-1 TRBV9 TGTGCCAGCAGCGTAGGCGGGGGGGATTTAGGGCAGTTCTTC CASSVGGGDLGQFF
many TRBD2 TRBJ2-7 TRBV20-1 TGCAGTGCTACTAGACAGGTTAGCGGGAGTTACGAGCAGTACTTC CSATRQVSGSYEQYF
many . TRBJ2-7 TRBV20-1 TGCAGTGCCGCATCCCCCCAGGGGCGAACCTACGAGCAGTACTTC CSAASPQGRTYEQYF
few . TRBJ2-2 TRBV24-1 TGTGCCACCAGTGATCTCCGGGCGAACACCGGGGAGCTGTTTTTT CATSDLRANTGELFF
many TRBD1 TRBJ2-5 TRBV11-2 TGTGCCAGCGGCCGGGACAGGGAAGAGACCCAGTACTTC CASGRDREETQYF
. TRBD1 TRBJ2-5 TRBV25-1 TGTGCCAGCAGGGTTCCGGGACAGCACCAAGAGACCCAGTACTTC CASRVPGQHQETQYF
few . TRBJ1-5 TRBV24-1 TGTGCCACCAGTGTTTCGGGAGGAGGTCAGCCCCAGCATTTT CATSVSGGGQPQHF
many . TRBJ1-5 TRBV2 TGTGCCAGCAAGAAAGATAGCAATCAGCCCCAGCATTTT CASKKDSNQPQHF
. TRBD1 TRBJ1-5 TRBV10-2 TGCGCCAGCAGTGCAGGGGGCGGAGGTCAGCCCCAGCATTTT CASSAGGGGQPQHF
many . TRBJ1-2 TRBV6-5 TGTGCCAGCAGTTACGCATTCCTTTCTGGTGCCGGGGGCTACACCTTC CASSYAFLSGAGGYTF
many . TRBJ1-1 TRBV2 TGTGCCAGCAGCCTCCCCACGGGGGTCACTGAAGCTTTCTTT CASSLPTGVTEAFF
. . TRBJ1-1 TRBV7-6 TGTGCCAGCAGCCCCGAGGTGGGCACTGAAGCTTTCTTT CASSPEVGTEAFF
many TRBD2 TRBJ2-1 TRBV6-1 TGTGCCAGCATTGACTTAGCGGGTGGCTACAATGAGCAGTTCTTC CASIDLAGGYNEQFF
many . TRBJ2-1 TRBV24-1 TGTGCCACCAGTGATCCTATCGGTAGGAACAATGAGCAGTTCTTC CATSDPIGRNNEQFF
few TRBD2 TRBJ2-7 TRBV7-9 TGTGCCAGCAGCATCAGGACTAGCGGGAGGTACGAGCAGTACTTC CASSIRTSGRYEQYF
. . TRBJ1-1 TRBV5-1 TGCGCCAGCAGCTTGGTTCGTCCGGGGACTGAAGCTTTCTTT CASSLVRPGTEAFF
many . TRBJ1-6 TRBV11-1 TGTGCCAGCAGCTTATCGTTGGGTGGTTCGGCCCTCCACTTT CASSLSLGGSALHF
many TRBD1 TRBJ2-7 TRBV29-1 TGCAGCGTTGTGACAGGGCCCTACGAGCAGTACTTC CSVVTGPYEQYF
. . TRBJ2-5 TRBV28 TGTGCCAGCAGTTTCGGTCATCAAGAGACCCAGTACTTC CASSFGHQETQYF
many . TRBJ2-3 TRBV7-2 TGTGCCAGCAGCTTAGGTCTCCAGGGAATGCGGTCAGATACGCAGTATTTT CASSLGLQGMRSDTQYF
. . TRBJ1-1 TRBV19 TGTGCCAGTAGTACGACGACAAGCATGAACACTGAAGCTTTCTTT CASSTTTSMNTEAFF
few . TRBJ1-1 TRBV7-9 TGTGCCAGCAGCTCACTAATGGTAGCCACGGGGACTGAAGCTTTCTTT CASSSLMVATGTEAFF
many . TRBJ2-2 TRBV20-1 TGCAGTGCCTCGCGGACCGCGGACACCGGGGAGCTGTTTTTT CSASRTADTGELFF
many . TRBJ2-1 TRBV2 TGTGCCAGCAGCGATTTTAACGGCTCTCCGGGCAATGAGCAGTTCTTC CASSDFNGSPGNEQFF
many TRBD2 TRBJ2-1 TRBV7-9 TGTGCCAGCAGCTATCGGGGGGGGACTAGCGAATACAATGAGCAGTTCTTC CASSYRGGTSEYNEQFF
. TRBD2 TRBJ2-7 TRBV4-1 TGCGCCAGCAGCCAGAGGACTAGCGGGATCGGCGAGCAGTACTTC CASSQRTSGIGEQYF
. TRBD2 TRBJ2-1 TRBV7-6 TGTGCCAGCAGCTTACTAGGGCTAGCGGGTGGTCGCTCCTACAATGAGCAGTTCTTC CASSLLGLAGGRSYNEQFF
many TRBD1 TRBJ1-1 TRBV5-5 TGTGCCAGCAGCCCGACAGGGAATGAAGCTTTCTTT CASSPTGNEAFF
many TRBD2 TRBJ2-7 TRBV20-1 TGCAGTGCTAGAGGGGCGGGAGACCTCTTCGAGCAGTACTTC CSARGAGDLFEQYF
many . TRBJ2-7 TRBV7-9 TGTGCCAGCAGCCAGCAGGGGCGCAACGAGCAGTACTTC CASSQQGRNEQYF
. TRBD2 TRBJ2-7 TRBV29-1 TGCAGCGTTGGGGCGGCGGGGGAACACGAGCAGTACTTC CSVGAAGEHEQYF
few . TRBJ2-3 TRBV14 TGTGCCAGCAGCCAAGAAGGCCCAAGGGCAGATACGCAGTATTTT CASSQEGPRADTQYF
. . TRBJ2-7 TRBV19 TGTGCCAGTAGTATTTTGGGCGGGGCGAATTCCTACGAGCAGTACTTC CASSILGGANSYEQYF
many . TRBJ2-7 TRBV11-2 TGTGCCAGCAGCGAGAGTCGGCGGGGAACCTACGAGCAGTACTTC CASSESRRGTYEQYF
many . TRBJ2-7 TRBV5-1 TGCGCCAGCAGCCTGCTTGACAGATCCTACGAGCAGTACTTC CASSLLDRSYEQYF
. . TRBJ2-1 TRBV24-1 TGTGCCACCAGTGATTTACAGGGAAAGCAGTTCTTC CATSDLQGKQFF
many . TRBJ2-5 TRBV2 TGTGCCAGCAGTGATTGGGGCCAAGAGACCCAGTACTTC CASSDWGQETQYF
. . TRBJ2-5 TRBV5-1 TGCGCCAGCAGCCCCCGACCGAGAGGTGGTCAGGTAGGAGAGACCCAGTACTTC CASSPRPRGGQVGETQYF
many . TRBJ1-3 TRBV3-1 TGTGCCAGCAGCCAAGGCGTTGCAGGGTACGGAAACACCATATATTTT CASSQGVAGYGNTIYF
. TRBD1 TRBJ1-6 TRBV2 TGTGCCTCAAAGCAAGGGACAGATAATTCACCCCTCCACTTT CASKQGTDNSPLHF
many . TRBJ2-3 TRBV5-1 TGCGCCAGCAGCAATAGCGGACGCACAGATACGCAGTATTTT CASSNSGRTDTQYF
many . TRBJ1-2 TRBV30 TGTGCCTGGAGTAAAAACTATGGCTACACCTTC CAWSKNYGYTF